The 24 T cell receptor beta chains presented below share a single source sample, sequenced in a study of cytomegalovirus exposure and HLA in healthy donors (dated by TCRdb to the late 2010s). The library was built by means of the immunoSEQ multiplex PCR assay. For the multiplex PCR, a mixture combining 60 forward primers for TCR Vbeta segments and 13 reverse primers for TCR Jbeta segments was used. TCRdb took over this immuneACCESS table, retaining in-frame rearrangements with V and J assigned. Such tables are incomplete; in checked studies, under half of the missing clones stem from an unresolved V gene, and the remainder is unexplained. Here the sample has roughly 110,000 clones; roughly 82% occur a single time. Together, the top ten hold approximately 1.5% of the sample. The sequencing sample was made of PBMCs. The receptors shown here come from a man aged 45-65 years in good health and CMV-seronegative.

The CDR3 sequence is CASSLGLGGGAVNEQFF. Here the CDR3 DNA reads TGTGCCAGCAGCTTGGGGCTTGGCGGGGGGGCCGTCAATGAGCAGTTCTTC. The chain joins TRBV5-4 to TRBJ2-1, with 9 bases that match TRBD2. The CDR3 contains 17 residues. CDR1 is SGHNT and CDR2 is YYREEE in the germline V gene (reference sequence). J was trimmed by 6 bases and V by 0 bases; bases with no gene match: 10.

The V call is TRBV28, the J call TRBJ1-1, with a possible D match to TRBD1 (6 bases). V lost 3 bases to trimming and J lost 6 bases, with 17 bases between them. Germline CDR1 is MDHEN and CDR2 is SYDVKM. This CDR3 spans 15 amino acids. DNA of the CDR3: TGTGCCAGCAGTTTGAGGGGGGGAACTTGGGCTGAAGCTTTCTTT. It translates to CASSLRGGTWAEAFF.

The V and J genes are TRBV7-6 and TRBJ1-1; a possible D gene is TRBD1 (6 bases). CDR3 length equals 14 residues. Trimming left V 6 bases short and J 2 bases short, with 13 bases between. Germline lookup yields CDR1 SGHVS and CDR2 FNYEAQ. As DNA, the CDR3 is TGTGCCAGCAGTTCCGGGACACTAAACACTGAAGCTTTCTTT. Its translation is CASSSGTLNTEAFF.

The rearrangement joins TRBV14 to TRBJ1-2, with TRBD1 matching over 10 bases. CDR1 and CDR2 (germline): SGHDN, FVKESK. The V segment lost 3 bases and the J segment 4 bases; nucleotides outside the gene matches: 5. The CDR3 extends over 15 amino acids. The CDR3 DNA is TGTGCCAGCAGCCAGGAAGGACAGGGGGTCTATGGCTACACCTTC. Residues: CASSQEGQGVYGYTF.

V and J are TRBV6-1 and TRBJ1-5, with a weak D call TRBD1 (6 bases). This CDR3 comprises 13 residues. Between the trimmed V and J ends, which lost 5 bases and 3 bases, there was a span of 8 bases. CDR1 is MNHNS and CDR2 is SASEGT in the germline V gene. CDR3 DNA sequence: TGTGCCAGCAGTACAGGGTTCAATCAGCCCCAGCATTTT. Its translation: CASSTGFNQPQHF.

The V gene is TRBV5-6, the J gene TRBJ1-5; D possibly corresponds to TRBD1 (5 bases). Trimming took 2 bases from V and 5 from J, leaving 17 bases between them. The CDR3 spans 16 residues. Germline V gives CDR1 SGHDT, CDR2 YYEEEE. CDR3 sequence: CASSLKPGLQYQPQHF. In DNA, the CDR3 is TGTGCCAGCAGCTTAAAACCGGGACTGCAGTATCAGCCCCAGCATTTT.

This chain uses TRBV29-1 with TRBJ2-3, with a possible D match to TRBD2 (5 bases). V dropped 7 bases and J dropped 4 bases, with 9 bases sitting between them. The CDR3 extends over 11 amino acids. Per germline, CDR1 SQVTM and CDR2 ANQGSEA. The CDR3 region has the DNA TGCAGCGCTGTGAGGGCAGATACGCAGTATTTT. Protein product: CSAVRADTQYF.

The chain joins TRBV19 to TRBJ2-5; 8 bases agree with TRBD1. Germline V CDR1 and CDR2: LNHDA, SQIVND (reference sequence). Germline trimming cut 1 base from V and 4 bases from J; bases unmatched to any gene: 5. The CDR3 spans 15 residues. The DNA for the CDR3 is TGTGCCAGTAGTATAGCGCCAGGACAGGGAGAGACCCAGTACTTC. This translates into CASSIAPGQGETQYF.

V usage is TRBV6-1 and J usage is TRBJ1-4, with TRBD1 matching over 9 bases. The V and J ends lost 6 bases and 8 bases, in that order; junction bases with no gene match: 4. Looked up from germline, CDR1 is MNHNS and CDR2 is SASEGT. The CDR3 runs to 13 residues. Here the CDR3 reads CASSRDREEKLFF. CDR3 DNA sequence: TGTGCCAGCAGCCGGGACAGGGAAGAAAAACTGTTTTTT.

The chain couples TRBV6-1 to TRBJ2-7; 7 bases are a match to TRBD1. The CDR3 has 14 residues. Germline-derived CDR1 and CDR2 are MNHNS and SASEGT. Trimming took 6 bases from V and 3 from J; bases not matched to a gene: 8. In DNA form, the CDR3 reads TGTGCCAGCAGCCTCGACAGGGCAGGCTACGAGCAGTACTTC. Translating gives CASSLDRAGYEQYF.

V usage is TRBV5-4 and J usage is TRBJ1-2; 8 nucleotides match TRBD1. Germline trimming cut 4 bases from V and 8 bases from J; bases unmatched to any gene: 7. Germline V gene sequence: CDR1 SGHNT, CDR2 YYREEE (reference sequence). The CDR3 is 13 amino acids. The CDR3 spells CASSRQGAPGYTF. The DNA for the CDR3 is TGTGCCAGCAGCCGGCAGGGGGCACCCGGCTACACCTTC.

The chain combines TRBV6-5 with TRBJ1-1, with a tentative D call TRBD1 (6 bases). The CDR3 has 14 amino acids. Per germline, CDR1 MNHEY and CDR2 SVGAGI. The V and J ends lost 6 bases and 2 bases respectively, with 13 bases between them. For the CDR3, the DNA is TGTGCCAGCAGGTGGACAGCTTCCAACACTGAAGCTTTCTTT. The encoded protein is CASRWTASNTEAFF.

The chain combines TRBV6-1 with TRBJ2-7, with 8 bases lining up with TRBD1. The CDR3 runs to 16 residues. Germline V lookup: CDR1 MNHNS, CDR2 SASEGT. With V trimmed by 3 bases and J by 4 bases, 11 bases remained unmatched. DNA for the CDR3: TGTGCCAGCAGTGATAGGGGACAGGTTTCCCCTTACGAGCAGTACGTC. The encoded protein is CASSDRGQVSPYEQYV.

The V gene is TRBV9, the J gene TRBJ2-3; perhaps TRBD1 as D (6 bases). CDR3 length: 13 amino acids. Germline assignment: CDR1 SGDLS and CDR2 YYNGEE. The V end lost 4 bases, the J end lost 3 bases, and 9 bases lay between the germline ends. The CDR3 sequence is CASSPRGTDTQYF. The CDR3 DNA reads TGTGCCAGCAGCCCGAGGGGGACAGATACGCAGTATTTT.

This chain links TRBV7-2 with TRBJ2-1, with 7 bases matching TRBD2. There are 16 residues in the CDR3. The germline V gene has CDR1 SGHTA and CDR2 FQGNSA. V shed 2 bases and J 0 bases; nucleotides not matched to a gene: 4. CDR3 nucleotide sequence: TGTGCCAGCAGCTTAAATCCGGGGGGCTCCTACAATGAGCAGTTCTTC. It encodes CASSLNPGGSYNEQFF.

This chain uses TRBV5-1 with TRBJ2-1; maybe TRBD1 (5 bases). From germline, CDR1 is SGHRS and CDR2 YFSETQ. The CDR3 sequence is 13 residues long. Trimming stripped 3 bases from V and 8 bases from J, with 12 bases between. For the CDR3, the DNA is TGCGCCAGCAGCTCACAGGCTAGGGATGAGCAGTTCTTC. Its translation: CASSSQARDEQFF.

The chain uses TRBV7-2 and TRBJ2-3; 12 nucleotides align to TRBD2. Germline V lookup: CDR1 SGHTA, CDR2 FQGNSA. CDR3 size: 17 residues. V lost 1 base, J lost 2 bases, and 4 bases stayed unmatched. CDR3 bases: TGTGCCAGCAGCTTAGTCGCTAGCGGGGGGGTCACAGATACGCAGTATTTT. This codes for CASSLVASGGVTDTQYF.

The chain couples TRBV7-9 to TRBJ1-3; D may be TRBD1 (6 bases). Germline V CDR1 and CDR2: SEHNR, FQNEAQ (reference sequence). This CDR3 spans 15 amino acids. The V end lost 1 base, the J end lost 2 bases, and 9 bases lay between the germline ends. The CDR3 sequence is CASSLEQGAGNTIYF. As DNA, the CDR3 is TGTGCCAGCAGCTTAGAACAGGGAGCTGGAAACACCATATATTTT. Variable domain in full (rest from reference TRBV7-9 and TRBJ1-3): DTGVSQNPRHKITKRGQNVTFRCDPISEHNRLYWYRQTLGQGPEFLTYFQNEAQLEKSRLLSDRFSAERPKGSFSTLEIQRTEQGDSAMYLCASSLEQGAGNTIYFGEGSWLTVV.

Details on this clone: This sample includes further DNA sequences coding for the same CDR3. The V and J genes are TRBV5-4 and TRBJ1-2; D ambiguous. The CDR3 runs to 13 residues. CDR1 and CDR2 from the germline V gene are SGHNT and YYREEE (reference sequence). V lost 0 bases and J 2 bases, leaving 5 bases between the germline ends. The chain's CDR3 is CASSLDSNYGYTF. CDR3 DNA sequence: TGTGCCAGCAGCTTGGATTCAAACTATGGCTACACCTTC.

In this sample, this clone turned up a few times. This rearrangement joins TRBV4-2 to TRBJ1-6; D is undetermined. The CDR3 extends over 14 amino acids. Trimming removed 9 bases at V and 5 bases at J, with 14 bases between. Per the germline V gene, CDR1 is LGHNA and CDR2 is YNFKEQ. The CDR3 DNA sequence: TGTGCCAGTACCCGCCGGAGGGATAATTCACCCCTCCACTTT. Translated, it gives CASTRRRDNSPLHF.

This chain joins TRBV2 and TRBJ1-5, with D perhaps TRBD1 (5 bases). Trimming pared 4 bases from V and 5 bases from J, leaving 15 bases between. The CDR3 sequence is 15 residues long. CDR1 is SNHLY and CDR2 is FYNNEI in the germline V gene. The CDR3 DNA is TGTGCCAGCAGTGCAACCGGCAGGGAAGATCAGCCCCAGCATTTT. It specifies CASSATGREDQPQHF.

The rearrangement joins TRBV30 to TRBJ1-5; D unclear. CDR1 is GTSNPN and CDR2 is SVGIG in the germline V gene (reference sequence). This CDR3 is built from 13 residues. The V end lost 2 bases, the J end lost 5 bases, and 10 bases lay between the germline ends. The CDR3 DNA reads TGTGCCTGGAGTAGAGGGAGATATCAGCCCCAGCATTTT. It translates to CAWSRGRYQPQHF.

The chain employs TRBV29-1 and TRBJ1-2, with 7 nucleotides matching TRBD1. The CDR3 consists of 12 residues. The germline V gene has CDR1 SQVTM and CDR2 ANQGSEA. The junction had 5 bases not matched to a gene; V was cut back by 3 bases and J by 7 bases. The DNA of the CDR3 is TGCAGCGTTGAGGAAGGGGGCCGTGGCTACACCTTC. Its translation: CSVEEGGRGYTF.

This clone was picked up one time. The chain employs TRBV6-1 and TRBJ2-2; weak D call: TRBD1 (5 bases). This CDR3 has 14 residues. Germline-derived CDR1 and CDR2 are MNHNS and SASEGT. V was shortened by 4 bases and J by 7 bases, with 13 bases between the two germline ends. This CDR3 reads CASSGDRQGGELFF. The CDR3 DNA is TGTGCCAGCAGTGGTGACCGGCAGGGCGGGGAGCTGTTTTTT.